This T cell receptor (beta chain) came from a study of blood T cell repertoires in COVID-19. About the research overall: COVID-19 samples collected from the United States, Italy and Spain covered acute and convalescent phases. Nucleic acid was either cDNA or gDNA, and it came from T cells, B-cell-depleted T cells, or PBMCs.

V lost 2 bases and J lost 0, with 11 bases in between. The CDR3 is made up of 15 amino acids. CDR1 is GTSNPN and CDR2 is SVGIG in the germline V gene (reference sequence). In the source study's methods: Scientists estimated how many nucleated cells there were by amplifying reference gene primers. The data were produced by immunoSEQ multiplex PCR, yet TCRdb's version contains in-frame clones alone and is incomplete. V, J and clone size were drawn from that table, and D and trimming were deduced from the DNA. The sample includes over 250,000 clones, roughly four fifths of them seen just once. This TCR came from a woman in her fifties or sixties who had recovered from COVID-19. J is TRBJ1-3 and V is TRBV30; D remains unclear. Sequences were obtained from peripheral blood. DNA of the CDR3: TGTGCCTGGAGTTCAGGCGCATCCTCTGGAAACACCATATATTTT. Its translation: CAWSSGASSGNTIYF.